This record concerns one T cell receptor (beta chain) sequence. Antigen unknown. These data belong to a study of PD-L1 blockade in urothelial cancer. Study-level background: Once treatment had started, blood was analyzed at 3 weeks (second dose) and again at 6 weeks. General observations from the study: Durable-benefit patients expanded tumor-associated blood clones more at 3 weeks.

The CDR3 totals 16 residues. The V and J ends lost 3 bases and 8 bases, in that order; junction bases with no gene match: 10. From germline, CDR1 is KGHSH and CDR2 LQKENI. The repertoire was sequenced with immunoSEQ multiplex PCR; TCRdb's copy has only in-frame clones and lacks some. The table shows 45,000 to 55,000 clones, with about 90% occurring only once. Regarding time point: peripheral blood 6 weeks after treatment start. Sample numbers ranged from 1 to 8 per patient, encompassing pretreatment and on-treatment collections. The specimen was PBMCs, collected around atezolizumab (anti-PD-L1) treatment. The receptor was derived from a man aged 60 to 75 with urothelial cancer. The chain uses TRBV18 and TRBJ1-6; 7 bases map to TRBD1. DNA for the CDR3: TGTGCCAGCTCACCGCGACAGGGTCGCGGGGATTCACCCCTCCACTTT. Its protein is CASSPRQGRGDSPLHF.